The T cell receptor (beta chain) described here comes from a study of blood T cell repertoires in COVID-19. Study processing details: Amplification of reference gene primers provided the estimated nucleated cell counts. The data were produced by immunoSEQ multiplex PCR, yet TCRdb's version contains in-frame clones alone and is incomplete. V and J calls and clone size are copied from that table; D and trimming were computed from the DNA. The sample lists around 130,000 clones, 75% to 90% occurring once. V trimming: 1 base; J trimming: 6 bases; junction bases outside the gene matches: 5. Germline lookup yields CDR1 WNHNN and CDR2 SYGVQD (reference sequence). The length of the CDR3 is 15 residues.

This rearrangement joins TRBV10-1 to TRBJ2-7, with 11 nucleotides matching TRBD1. The sequence derives from a man in his 60s with active or convalescent COVID-19. Sequences were obtained from peripheral blood. The CDR3 DNA reads TGCGCCAGCAGTGAGTACGGGACAGGGGGGACCGAGCAGTACTTC. Residues: CASSEYGTGGTEQYF.